This entry is about one TCR beta chain. The antigen remains undetermined. This CDR3 is built from 19 residues. The germline V gene encodes CDR1 LGHNA and CDR2 YSLEER. Trimming took 0 bases from V and 3 from J; bases not matched to a gene: 13. This sample was included in a study of PD-L1 blockade in urothelial cancer. Study details: Atezolizumab 1,200 mg was given intravenously every 3 weeks, starting 2014. The study's findings and limits: Prediction of better survival came from below-median pretreatment blood TCR clonality.

Indicated time point: pretreatment peripheral blood. Method: immunoSEQ multiplex PCR; TCRdb's copy keeps in-frame clones and lacks some. The data contain 70,000 to 100,000 clones, 80% to 85% of them seen just once; the ten biggest clones take up around 1.9%. Material: PBMCs, obtained around atezolizumab (anti-PD-L1) treatment. This receptor was identified in a man between 60 and 75 years old with urothelial cancer. This chain links TRBV4-3 with TRBJ1-1, with 10 bases matching TRBD1. CDR3 sequence: CASSQELMTGGRVYTEAFF. DNA of the CDR3: TGCGCCAGCAGCCAAGAATTAATGACAGGGGGCCGAGTGTACACTGAAGCTTTCTTT.